Listed here are 29 T cell receptor beta chains from one sample, sequenced in a study of T cell repertoires in aging, cancer and after chemotherapy. Amplification of TCR beta used genomic DNA extracted from peripheral blood. A mixed TRB-A/B primer pool amplified rearranged TRB by multiplex touch-down PCR. One entry per CDR3 protein, called by TCRdb with MiXCR from the multiplex PCR reads. The data hold under 9,500 distinct CDR3 sequences, with less than 55% observed a single time. Sequencing was carried out using blood. The receptors shown here come from a human donor in good health.

J is TRBJ2-7 and V is TRBV29-1, with 9 bases aligning to TRBD1. The germline V gene encodes CDR1 SQVTM and CDR2 ANQGSEA. This CDR3 region has 13 residues. Unmatched junction bases numbered 8, after V lost 5 bases and J lost 6 bases. The CDR3 region has the DNA TGCAGCGTTTCCGGCCTGACAGGGGGCGAGCAGTACTTC. Translating gives CSVSGLTGGEQYF.

The rearrangement uses TRBV30 and TRBJ1-5; D is perhaps TRBD1 (6 bases). CDR1 GTSNPN and CDR2 SVGIG come from the germline V gene (reference sequence). The CDR3 contains 15 residues. V dropped 5 bases and J dropped 6 bases, with 20 bases sitting between them. The DNA for the CDR3 is TGTGCCTGGGGAAAGACAGGCCTCATGCGTCAGCCCCAGCATTTT. It is translated as CAWGKTGLMRQPQHF.

The V and J genes are TRBV6-1 and TRBJ1-2; D perhaps matches TRBD1 (6 bases). The germline CDR1 and CDR2 sequences are MNHNS and SASEGT. The CDR3 covers 13 residues. V dropped 5 bases and J dropped 8 bases, with 15 bases sitting between them. The CDR3 sequence is CASSYVTGNGYTF. CDR3 DNA: TGTGCCAGCAGTTACGTCACAGGGAACGGCTACACCTTC.

This CDR3 is CARTIGQGQPWREKLFF. The CDR3 nucleotides read TGTGCCAGGACCATCGGACAGGGACAACCTTGGCGAGAAAAACTGTTTTTT. This rearrangement joins TRBV19 to TRBJ1-4; 8 bases match TRBD1. The CDR3 totals 17 residues. With V trimmed by 9 bases and J by 8 bases, 20 bases remained unmatched. Per germline, CDR1 LNHDA and CDR2 SQIVND (reference sequence).

The chain uses TRBV19 and TRBJ1-5; 10 bases are shared with TRBD1. V lost 5 bases to trimming and J lost 6 bases; unmatched junction nucleotides: 10. CDR1 and CDR2 from the germline V gene are LNHDA and SQIVND (reference sequence). CDR3 length: 16 residues. The CDR3 region is CASSPRDRGRVQPQHF. The CDR3, as DNA: TGTGCCAGTAGTCCCCGGGACAGGGGTAGAGTTCAGCCCCAGCATTTT.

The chain recombines TRBV13 with TRBJ2-7; D may be TRBD2 (5 bases). The length of the CDR3 is 13 residues. V lost 5 bases to trimming and J lost 2 bases, with 10 bases between them. The V gene's germline CDR1 is PRHDT and CDR2 FYEKMQ (reference sequence). This CDR3 is CASSTRETYEQYF. The CDR3 coding sequence is TGTGCCAGCAGCACCCGGGAAACCTACGAGCAGTACTTC.

Only a few counts were recorded for this clonotype. The chain couples TRBV15 to TRBJ2-7; 8 bases fit TRBD2. J gave up 2 bases and V 0 bases, and 3 bases lay outside the gene matches. CDR1 is LNHNV, CDR2 YYDKDF, per germline (reference sequence). The CDR3 contains 15 residues. The CDR3 DNA follows: TGTGCCACCAGCAGAGATGATAGCGGGACCTACGAGCAGTACTTC. It codes for CATSRDDSGTYEQYF. The variable domain in full, completed from reference TRBV15 and TRBJ2-7, reads DAMVIQNPRYQVTQFGKPVTLSCSQTLNHNVMYWYQQKSSQAPKLLFHYYDKDFNNEADTPDNFQSRRPNTSFCFLDIRSPGLGDTAMYLCATSRDDSGTYEQYFGPGTRLTVT.

This rearrangement joins TRBV6-5 to TRBJ2-3; 8 bases agree with TRBD1. This CDR3 region has 15 residues. V trimming: 5 bases; J trimming: 4 bases; junction bases outside the gene matches: 8. Germline CDR1 is MNHEY and CDR2 is SVGAGI. The CDR3 sequence is CASSPGQVVADTQYF. In DNA form, the CDR3 reads TGTGCCAGCAGTCCGGGACAGGTGGTCGCAGATACGCAGTATTTT.

This sequence joins TRBV5-6 and TRBJ2-6; unclear D gene. Germline CDR1 SGHDT, CDR2 YYEEEE. V was cut by 2 bases and J by 0 bases, with 6 bases left in between. The CDR3 totals 15 residues. CDR3 protein: CASSLGASGANVLTF. The DNA of the CDR3 is TGTGCCAGCAGCTTAGGTGCCTCTGGGGCCAACGTCCTGACTTTC.

This clonotype has a handful of counts. This chain uses TRBV19 with TRBJ1-5, with D possibly being TRBD1 (6 bases). The V gene's germline CDR1 is LNHDA and CDR2 SQIVND (reference sequence). The CDR3 length is 16 residues. V was shortened by 1 base and J by 7 bases, with 17 bases between the two germline ends. CDR3 DNA sequence: TGTGCCAGTAGTATAGTACAGGGTCCACGAACCCAGCCCCAGCATTTT. Its protein product is CASSIVQGPRTQPQHF.

This chain connects TRBV5-4 to TRBJ2-5; D is possibly TRBD2 (5 bases). Per germline, CDR1 SGHNT and CDR2 YYREEE (reference sequence). Trimming removed 4 bases at V and 5 bases at J, with 15 bases between. The CDR3 is 14 residues long. CDR3 residues: CASSDPPEVETQYF. Here the CDR3 DNA reads TGTGCCAGCAGCGACCCCCCGGAGGTGGAGACCCAGTACTTC.

In its sample, this clonotype was seen a few times. The gene calls are TRBV6-5 and TRBJ2-3; TRBD2 is a possible D gene (7 bases). The CDR3 runs 15 residues. Germline-derived CDR1 and CDR2 are MNHEY and SVGAGI. The V and J ends lost 5 bases and 5 bases respectively, with 17 bases between them. CDR3 in DNA: TGTGCCAGCAGTGAAATGGAGGGGGGGCGAGATACGCAGTATTTT. Amino acid sequence: CASSEMEGGRDTQYF.

The chain links TRBV6-5 to TRBJ2-1; TRBD2 aligns across 7 bases. CDR3 size: 17 residues. The J segment lost 7 bases and the V segment lost 5 bases, leaving 17 bases of the junction unmatched. Looked up from germline, CDR1 is MNHEY and CDR2 is SVGAGI. The CDR3: CASSLTSGLRVSNEQFF. The CDR3, as DNA: TGTGCCAGCAGTCTGACCTCGGGACTACGAGTGTCGAATGAGCAGTTCTTC.

V usage is TRBV6-2 or TRBV6-3 and J usage is TRBJ2-5; possibly TRBD2 for D (6 bases). Germline V gene lookup returns CDR1 MNHEY and CDR2 SVGEGT. The CDR3 is made up of 15 amino acids. Trimming took 6 bases from V and 7 from J, leaving 21 bases between them. CDR3 sequence (DNA): TGTGCCAGCAGCCCCCGCGAAGCGTCCGGGGGGACCCAGTACTTC. Its translation: CASSPREASGGTQYF.

This clonotype has only a few counts. The chain has TRBV12-3 or TRBV12-4 and TRBJ2-1; 11 nucleotides agree with TRBD2. This CDR3 is 15 amino acids long. The trim removed 3 bases at V and 7 bases at J, leaving 5 bases unmatched. The CDR3 DNA is TGTGCCAGCAGTTTGTTCCTAGCGGGAGGTAATGAGCAGTTCTTC. Translated, it gives CASSLFLAGGNEQFF.

This clonotype was seen more than once but under ten times. The chain recombines TRBV29-1 with TRBJ2-7, with D unclear. With 3 bases removed from V and 2 bases from J, the gap between germline ends came to 8 bases. The CDR3 covers 12 residues. Germline lookup yields CDR1 SQVTM and CDR2 ANQGSEA. This chain's CDR3 is CSVDLGTYEQYF. CDR3 bases: TGCAGCGTTGACCTGGGGACCTACGAGCAGTACTTC.

The V gene is TRBV6-1, the J gene TRBJ1-2, with D possibly being TRBD1 (5 bases). There are 14 residues in the CDR3. The V gene's germline CDR1 is MNHNS and CDR2 SASEGT. The V end was cut by 5 bases, the J end by 4 bases, with 14 bases between. CDR3 sequence: CASSSPGGSYGYTF. The CDR3 region has the DNA TGTGCCAGCAGTTCCCCCGGGGGAAGCTATGGCTACACCTTC.

J is TRBJ1-2 and V is TRBV6-6; 8 bases fit TRBD1. Germline CDR1 MNHNY, CDR2 SVGAGI (reference sequence). V shed 4 bases, J shed 6 bases, and the junction held 7 bases outside the gene matches. This CDR3 spans 14 amino acids. The CDR3 spells CASSSGQGIHGYTF. As DNA, the CDR3 is TGTGCCAGCAGTTCTGGACAGGGTATTCATGGCTACACCTTC.

The V call is TRBV29-1, the J call TRBJ2-3, with TRBD2 matching over 7 bases. The V segment lost 7 bases and the J segment 0 bases; nucleotides outside the gene matches: 1. Per the germline V gene, CDR1 is SQVTM and CDR2 is ANQGSEA. The CDR3 spans 12 residues. This CDR3 reads CSGGGSTDTQYF. As DNA, the CDR3 is TGCAGCGGGGGGGGTAGCACAGATACGCAGTATTTT.

This clonotype is a singleton in its sample. This chain uses TRBV6-5 with TRBJ2-7; D is undetermined. Per germline, CDR1 MNHEY and CDR2 SVGAGI. The CDR3 spans 14 residues. Trimming stripped 2 bases from V and 1 base from J, with 9 bases between. CDR3 protein: CASSYRTNSYEQYF. The CDR3 DNA is TGTGCCAGCAGTTACCGGACGAATTCCTACGAGCAGTACTTC.

The genes are TRBV7-2 and TRBJ2-5, with 7 bases lining up with TRBD1. The CDR3 extends over 16 amino acids. Trimming at V came to 4 bases and at J to 5 bases, leaving 13 bases not matched to a gene. Germline V gene data show CDR1 as SGHTA and CDR2 as FQGNSA. CDR3 coding DNA: TGTGCCAGCAGCTCAGAGGGACAGTCAGCCGACGAGACCCAGTACTTC. It yields the protein CASSSEGQSADETQYF.

This chain connects TRBV5-4 to TRBJ2-5; TRBD2 might be the D (5 bases). Deletions cut 5 bases from V and 5 bases from J, with 16 bases between. This CDR3 has 14 residues. CDR1 and CDR2 (germline): SGHNT, YYREEE (reference sequence). The CDR3 is CASSRPLETETQYF. In DNA, the CDR3 is TGTGCCAGCAGTCGACCACTAGAAACGGAGACCCAGTACTTC.

This clonotype came up a few times. The rearrangement links TRBV19 to TRBJ1-6, with D possibly TRBD1 on 5 matching bases. V lost 4 bases and J lost 10, with 11 bases in between. The CDR3 contains 13 residues. CDR1 is LNHDA, CDR2 SQIVND, per germline (reference sequence). The CDR3: CASSTQGDSPLHF. DNA for the CDR3: TGTGCCAGTAGTACGCAGGGTGACTCACCCCTCCACTTT.

This clonotype is a singleton in its sample. V is TRBV6-5 and J is TRBJ1-1, with no clear D. The CDR3 contains 12 residues. The germline gives CDR1 MNHEY, CDR2 SVGAGI. V was cut by 6 bases and J by 5 bases, with 10 bases left in between. CDR3 DNA: TGTGCCAGCAGCATGGGAGGTACTGAAGCTTTCTTT. This sequence encodes CASSMGGTEAFF.

V is TRBV18 and J is TRBJ1-4; no definite D call. Germline V CDR1 and CDR2: KGHSH, LQKENI. The CDR3 totals 16 residues. Trimming left V 6 bases short and J 0 bases short, with 14 bases between. Written as DNA, the CDR3 is TGTGCCAGCTCGCCCACCTCGTTTGCAACTAATGAAAAACTGTTTTTT. Protein sequence: CASSPTSFATNEKLFF. The full variable domain, rest sourced from reference TRBV18 and TRBJ1-4, is NAGVMQNPRHLVRRRGQEARLRCSPMKGHSHVYWYRQLPEEGLKFMVYLQKENIIDESGMPKERFSAEFPKEGPSILRIQQVVRGDSAAYFCASSPTSFATNEKLFFGSGTQLSVL.

This clonotype appeared a single time. This sequence joins TRBV15 and TRBJ1-2; 8 bases fit TRBD1. The CDR3 runs to 14 residues. CDR1 LNHNV and CDR2 YYDKDF come from the germline V gene (reference sequence). V lost 1 base, J lost 7 bases, and 5 bases stayed unmatched. In nucleotides, the CDR3 is TGTGCCACCAGCAGAGTTCGGACAGGGTTTGGCTACACCTTC. It is translated as CATSRVRTGFGYTF. Full variable domain (outside the CDR3, taken from reference TRBV15 and TRBJ1-2): DAMVIQNPRYQVTQFGKPVTLSCSQTLNHNVMYWYQQKSSQAPKLLFHYYDKDFNNEADTPDNFQSRRPNTSFCFLDIRSPGLGDTAMYLCATSRVRTGFGYTFGSGTRLTVV.

This clonotype has only a few counts. V and J are TRBV13 and TRBJ1-1; D is undetermined. Trimming cost V 4 bases and J 5 bases, with 11 bases left between them. The CDR3 loop spans 13 amino acids. CDR1 and CDR2 from the germline V gene are PRHDT and FYEKMQ (reference sequence). CDR3 nucleotide sequence: TGTGCCAGCAGCTGGTTGGGAGGGACTGAAGCTTTCTTT. It translates to CASSWLGGTEAFF.

The rearrangement joins TRBV6-1 to TRBJ2-7; D is unclear. With 6 bases removed from V and 0 bases from J, the gap between germline ends came to 12 bases. Germline V gives CDR1 MNHNS, CDR2 SASEGT. CDR3 length equals 14 residues. The CDR3 region is CASRLDRSSYEQYF. For the CDR3, the DNA is TGTGCCAGCAGATTGGACCGTTCCTCCTACGAGCAGTACTTC.

This chain connects TRBV27 to TRBJ1-2; 8 nucleotides align to TRBD1. This CDR3 region has 12 residues. With 6 bases clipped from V and 9 bases from J, the junction kept 6 bases outside the gene matches. The germline gives CDR1 MNHEY, CDR2 SMNVEV (reference sequence). The CDR3 sequence is CASRGRQGRYTF. CDR3 in DNA: TGTGCCAGCAGGGGTCGACAGGGGCGCTACACCTTC.